One and the same sample provided the 21 T cell receptor beta chains below, sequenced in a study of blood T cell repertoires in COVID-19. Generated by immunoSEQ multiplex PCR, the TCRdb table keeps only in-frame clones and is missing some. The sample yields 160,000 or so clones, 80% seen once. Material: PBMCs or T cells enriched from blood (not recorded which). The receptors here all came from a woman aged 60 to 75 who had recovered from COVID-19.

The CDR3 region has the DNA TGTGCCAGCAGCTCGGGACAGGGTGGCACCGGGGAGCTGTTTTTT. It translates to CASSSGQGGTGELFF. This chain connects TRBV5-4 to TRBJ2-2; 9 nucleotides agree with TRBD1. V gave up 3 bases and J gave up 4 bases; unmatched junction bases: 4. The CDR3 has 15 residues. Germline V CDR1 and CDR2: SGHNT, YYREEE (reference sequence).

This clone was seen repeatedly, ten times or more. The rearrangement uses TRBV19 and TRBJ2-5; D gene ambiguous. V lost 2 bases and J 1 base, leaving 8 bases between the germline ends. This CDR3 contains 14 residues. Germline CDR1 reads LNHDA; CDR2 reads SQIVND (reference sequence). CDR3 sequence reads: CASSIRGFQETQYF. The CDR3 DNA follows: TGTGCCAGTAGTATAAGAGGTTTCCAAGAGACCCAGTACTTC.

This chain joins TRBV4-1 and TRBJ2-7, with 8 nucleotides matching TRBD2. Looked up from germline, CDR1 is MGHRA and CDR2 is YSYEKL. Germline trimming cut 4 bases from V and 7 bases from J; bases unmatched to any gene: 9. The CDR3 covers 14 residues. This chain's CDR3 is CASSRELTSVEQYF. The CDR3 nucleotides are TGCGCCAGCAGCCGAGAGCTGACTAGCGTTGAGCAGTACTTC.

This chain links TRBV7-2 with TRBJ2-3; the match to TRBD2 covers 11 bases. Trimming removed 4 bases from V and 6 bases from J; junction bases left unmatched: 6. The length of the CDR3 is 15 residues. The germline CDR1 and CDR2 sequences are SGHTA and FQGNSA. In DNA, the CDR3 is TGTGCCAGCAGCTCCGTAGCGGGGGGGGCGGATACGCAGTATTTT. It specifies CASSSVAGGADTQYF.

The chain employs TRBV18 and TRBJ1-1; 8 nucleotides match TRBD1. The germline V gene has CDR1 KGHSH and CDR2 LQKENI. CDR3 length: 14 amino acids. V was pared by 3 bases and J by 1 base, with 1 base of the junction left unmatched. The DNA of the CDR3 is TGTGCCAGCTCACCGGACAGGGAGAACACTGAAGCTTTCTTT. Translated, it gives CASSPDRENTEAFF.

A single count supports this clone. The chain combines TRBV7-3 with TRBJ2-1; 11 nucleotides match TRBD2. Germline loops: CDR1 SGHTA, CDR2 FQGTGA. The V segment lost 3 bases and the J segment 4 bases; nucleotides outside the gene matches: 14. The CDR3 sequence is 19 residues long. CDR3 nucleotides: TGTGCCAGCAGCTTCGACGGGACTAGCGGATCATTTTCGTACAATGAGCAGTTCTTC. Encoded protein: CASSFDGTSGSFSYNEQFF.

The V call is TRBV7-6, the J call TRBJ2-7; the D is unclear. Germline CDR1 SGHVS, CDR2 FNYEAQ. This CDR3 has 13 amino acids. V was shortened by 7 bases and J by 0 bases, with 10 bases between the two germline ends. For the CDR3, the DNA is TGTGCCAGCACCTCTTCCCCCTCCTACGAGCAGTACTTC. Amino acid sequence: CASTSSPSYEQYF.

V is TRBV18 and J is TRBJ2-2; D may be TRBD1 (6 bases). Germline CDR1 KGHSH, CDR2 LQKENI. CDR3 length: 15 residues. V lost 3 bases to trimming and J lost 2 bases, with 10 bases between them. The CDR3 loop is CASSPWTENTGELFF. In DNA, the CDR3 is TGTGCCAGCTCACCCTGGACAGAAAACACCGGGGAGCTGTTTTTT.

This chain uses TRBV24-1 with TRBJ2-2; 10 bases align to TRBD1. Germline CDR1 KGHDR, CDR2 SFDVKD. Trimming cost V 10 bases and J 4 bases; bases outside gene matches: 5. The CDR3 runs to 14 residues. CDR3 nucleotides: TGTGCCACGAGGGACAGGGGACCCACCGGGGAGCTGTTTTTT. Protein: CATRDRGPTGELFF.

This clone occurred a few times. This rearrangement joins TRBV27 to TRBJ1-3; tentative D call: TRBD1 (5 bases). The V end was cut by 5 bases, the J end by 4 bases, with 18 bases between. CDR3 length: 16 residues. Per the germline V gene, CDR1 is MNHEY and CDR2 is SMNVEV (reference sequence). Here the CDR3 DNA reads TGTGCCAGCAGTCGGGCAGGGCAACGAGCGGGAAACACCATATATTTT. It specifies CASSRAGQRAGNTIYF.

The chain has TRBV24-1 and TRBJ1-2, with 12 bases that match TRBD1. The CDR3 has 16 residues. CDR1 KGHDR and CDR2 SFDVKD come from the germline V gene. With 3 bases clipped from V and 2 bases from J, the junction kept 3 bases outside the gene matches. The CDR3 DNA reads as TGTGCCACCAGTGATGCCGGGACAGGGGGCAACTATGGCTACACCTTC. Translated: CATSDAGTGGNYGYTF.

This clone was seen once. This chain links TRBV3-1 (or the pseudogene TRBV3-2) with TRBJ2-2, with 8 bases identical to TRBD1. With 4 bases clipped from V and 2 bases from J, the junction kept 6 bases outside the gene matches. This CDR3 contains 16 residues. CDR1 and CDR2 from the germline V gene are LGHDT and YNNKEL (reference sequence). CDR3 sequence: CASSLRTGTNTGELFF. In DNA form, the CDR3 reads TGTGCCAGCAGCCTAAGGACAGGGACAAACACCGGGGAGCTGTTTTTT.

The J gene is TRBJ1-4, the V gene TRBV6-5; D unclear. Trimming left V 2 bases short and J 11 bases short, with 6 bases between. This CDR3 has 11 amino acids. The germline gives CDR1 MNHEY, CDR2 SVGAGI. Here the CDR3 reads CASSYGGKLFF. In nucleotides, the CDR3 is TGTGCCAGCAGTTACGGAGGGAAACTGTTTTTT.

This clone was recorded a few times. The chain has TRBV19 and TRBJ1-1; the match to TRBD1 covers 8 bases. Germline V CDR1 and CDR2: LNHDA, SQIVND (reference sequence). The CDR3 runs to 17 residues. With 1 base clipped from V and 2 bases from J, the junction kept 9 bases outside the gene matches. Here the CDR3 reads CASSIVRDRPTNTEAFF. DNA of the CDR3: TGTGCCAGTAGTATAGTGAGGGACAGGCCTACCAACACTGAAGCTTTCTTT. The variable domain in full, completed from reference TRBV19 and TRBJ1-1, reads DGGITQSPKYLFRKEGQNVTLSCEQNLNHDAMYWYRQDPGQGLRLIYYSQIVNDFQKGDIAEGYSVSREKKESFPLTVTSAQKNPTAFYLCASSIVRDRPTNTEAFFGQGTRLTVV.

The chain carries TRBV27 and TRBJ2-7; possible D gene TRBD1, 6 bases. V dropped 3 bases and J dropped 5 bases, with 11 bases sitting between them. Germline CDR1 MNHEY, CDR2 SMNVEV (reference sequence). The CDR3 spans 13 residues. CDR3 amino acids: CASSFTGYHEQYF. CDR3 DNA: TGTGCCAGCAGTTTTACAGGGTACCACGAGCAGTACTTC.

The chain is built from TRBV7-6 and TRBJ2-5; 7 bases are shared with TRBD1. This CDR3 spans 18 amino acids. Germline CDR1 and CDR2: SGHVS and FNYEAQ. After removal of 4 bases from V and 2 bases from J, the junction contained 16 bases not matched to a gene. CDR3 coding DNA: TGTGCCAGCAGCTCGCCCCCAGGGGGTTTACACAGACAAGAGACCCAGTACTTC. It codes for CASSSPPGGLHRQETQYF.

V usage is TRBV5-6 and J usage is TRBJ2-1; 10 bases are a match to TRBD2. V trimming: 4 bases; J trimming: 10 bases; junction bases outside the gene matches: 5. The CDR3 has 13 amino acids. Germline V lookup: CDR1 SGHDT, CDR2 YYEEEE. Here the CDR3 DNA reads TGTGCCAGCAGCAGCGGGGGGGCCCTAGAGCAGTTCTTC. Protein product: CASSSGGALEQFF.

The chain links TRBV4-2 to TRBJ2-2; D unclear. The V end lost 3 bases, the J end lost 0 bases, and 14 bases lay between the germline ends. This CDR3 comprises 17 residues. CDR1 is LGHNA, CDR2 YNFKEQ, per germline. This chain's CDR3 is CASSHYLVYSNTGELFF. In DNA, the CDR3 is TGTGCCAGCAGCCATTATCTAGTGTACTCGAACACCGGGGAGCTGTTTTTT.

This clone is a singleton in its sample. The J gene is TRBJ1-1, the V gene TRBV20-1, with D unclear. V dropped 3 bases and J dropped 7 bases, with 9 bases sitting between them. Germline V gene data show CDR1 as DFQATT and CDR2 as SNEGSKA (reference sequence). The CDR3 is 11 amino acids. The CDR3 loop reads CSARPIYEAFF. The CDR3 coding sequence is TGCAGTGCTAGGCCGATCTATGAAGCTTTCTTT.

This chain links TRBV2 with TRBJ1-5; possibly TRBD1 for D (6 bases). Trimming removed 7 bases at V and 6 bases at J, with 19 bases between. The CDR3 has 15 amino acids. Germline assignment: CDR1 SNHLY and CDR2 FYNNEI. This CDR3 reads CASTPSGQKGQPQHF. The CDR3 bases are TGTGCCAGCACCCCCAGTGGACAGAAGGGTCAGCCCCAGCATTTT.

The chain links TRBV24-1 to TRBJ2-2, with a possible D match to TRBD2 (6 bases). The V gene lost 3 bases and the J gene lost 7 bases, with 23 bases spanning the gap. Per the germline V gene, CDR1 is KGHDR and CDR2 is SFDVKD. CDR3 size: 18 residues. The CDR3, as DNA: TGTGCCACCAGTGATAACGGCACACCCCGGGGGTTTGTCGGGGAGCTGTTTTTT. Its protein is CATSDNGTPRGFVGELFF.